What follows are 28 T cell receptor beta chains derived from one specimen sequenced in a study of blood T cell repertoires in COVID-19. Assay used: immunoSEQ multiplex PCR; TCRdb lists only in-frame clones, some missing. The sample yields about 120,000 clones, 75% to 85% seen once. Sequenced input: peripheral blood. The receptors come from a woman older than 75 with acute or convalescent COVID-19.

The chain is built from TRBV5-1 and TRBJ2-7; maybe TRBD1 (6 bases). V lost 1 base, J lost 2 bases, and 13 bases lay in between. CDR3 size: 15 residues. Germline V lookup: CDR1 SGHRS, CDR2 YFSETQ. CDR3 sequence (DNA): TGCGCCAGCAGCTTGAGGGGGAGCCCCACCTACGAGCAGTACTTC. Its translation: CASSLRGSPTYEQYF. Full variable domain (remainder filled in from reference TRBV5-1 and TRBJ2-7): KAGVTQTPRYLIKTRGQQVTLSCSPISGHRSVSWYQQTPGQGLQFLFEYFSETQRNKGNFPGRFSGRQFSNSRSEMNVSTLELGDSALYLCASSLRGSPTYEQYFGPGTRLTVT.

This clone was picked up one time. V and J are TRBV5-1 and TRBJ1-1, with TRBD1 matching 8 bases. This CDR3 has 15 amino acids. Germline CDR1 SGHRS, CDR2 YFSETQ. Trimming at V came to 4 bases and at J to 7 bases, leaving 12 bases not matched to a gene. In DNA form, the CDR3 reads TGCGCCAGCAGCGAAGCCGGGCAGGGGGCGAGTGAAGCTTTCTTT. As protein: CASSEAGQGASEAFF.

This clone occurred once. The V gene is TRBV15, the J gene TRBJ1-2, with TRBD1 matching over 10 bases. Per the germline V gene, CDR1 is LNHNV and CDR2 is YYDKDF (reference sequence). V was pared by 4 bases and J by 7 bases, with 9 bases of the junction left unmatched. The CDR3 covers 15 residues. The CDR3 bases are TGTGCCACCAGCAATCGGACAGGGGGTTCTGGTGGCTACACCTTC. Its translation is CATSNRTGGSGGYTF.

The rearrangement links TRBV14 to TRBJ2-3; a weak D match, TRBD2 (5 bases). The CDR3 is 14 residues long. Germline V CDR1 and CDR2: SGHDN, FVKESK. V was cut by 0 bases and J by 3 bases, with 7 bases left in between. The CDR3 DNA reads as TGTGCCAGCAGCCAAGATCCGGGAACAGATACGCAGTATTTT. This gives the protein CASSQDPGTDTQYF.

This clone showed up just once. The V and J genes are TRBV19 and TRBJ2-2; 7 bases line up with TRBD1. V lost 6 bases to trimming and J lost 4 bases; unmatched junction nucleotides: 8. The CDR3 contains 15 residues. Germline CDR1 LNHDA, CDR2 SQIVND (reference sequence). The CDR3: CASRLGGVGTGELFF. CDR3 nucleotides: TGTGCCAGTAGGCTAGGGGGCGTAGGCACCGGGGAGCTGTTTTTT.

V gene TRBV11-2 combines with J gene TRBJ2-3; D gene unclear. The CDR3 is 14 amino acids. The germline V and J ends were trimmed by 1 base and 6 bases, with 11 bases remaining between them. Germline CDR1 SGHAT, CDR2 FQNNGV. CDR3 coding DNA: TGTGCCAGCAGCTTAGGGCCCCAGTCGGATACGCAGTATTTT. Encoded protein: CASSLGPQSDTQYF.

J is TRBJ1-5 and V is TRBV29-1, with unresolved D. Germline CDR1 is SQVTM and CDR2 is ANQGSEA. The CDR3 is 13 residues long. Trimming shortened V by 7 bases and J by 2 bases, and 12 bases separated the two germline ends. The CDR3 is CSALLGGNQPQHF. The DNA for the CDR3 is TGCAGCGCCCTGCTCGGAGGCAATCAGCCCCAGCATTTT.

The V call is TRBV7-8, the J call TRBJ2-2; 7 bases line up with TRBD2. Germline CDR1 and CDR2: SGHVS and FQNEAQ. Germline trimming cut 3 bases from V and 7 bases from J; bases unmatched to any gene: 5. CDR3 size: 14 residues. CDR3 coding DNA: TGTGCCAGCAGCTTCGGGGGGTTGGTCGGGGAGCTGTTTTTT. Translated: CASSFGGLVGELFF.

This clone was seen a single time. This sequence joins TRBV19 and TRBJ2-7, with 8 bases identical to TRBD1. The length of the CDR3 is 14 residues. After removal of 5 bases from V and 5 bases from J, the junction contained 8 bases not matched to a gene. The germline CDR1 and CDR2 sequences are LNHDA and SQIVND (reference sequence). The CDR3 bases are TGTGCCAGTAGTCGTGACAGGGGTATCAACGAGCAGTACTTC. Its translation: CASSRDRGINEQYF.

The table lists this clone with many counts. V is TRBV28 and J is TRBJ1-5, with 10 bases matching TRBD1. V shed 5 bases and J 5 bases; nucleotides not matched to a gene: 12. The CDR3 covers 17 residues. CDR1 MDHEN and CDR2 SYDVKM come from the germline V gene. CDR3 coding DNA: TGTGCCAGCAGTCCATTAGGACAGGGGGGAAGCGATCAGCCCCAGCATTTT. It specifies CASSPLGQGGSDQPQHF.

The genes are TRBV16 and TRBJ1-1; unclear D gene. CDR3 size: 15 residues. Germline CDR1 and CDR2: KGHSY and FQNENV. Trimming shortened V by 1 base and J by 0 bases, and 9 bases separated the two germline ends. The CDR3 coding sequence is TGTGCCAGCAGCCAATTTACCGGGTTGAACACTGAAGCTTTCTTT. Amino acid sequence: CASSQFTGLNTEAFF.

The V call is TRBV7-2, the J call TRBJ2-3; 12 positions match TRBD2. This CDR3 spans 17 amino acids. Germline-derived CDR1 and CDR2 are SGHTA and FQGNSA. V lost 2 bases, J lost 0 bases, and 3 bases stayed unmatched. CDR3 sequence: CASSLSSGRGSTDTQYF. In DNA form, the CDR3 reads TGTGCCAGCAGCTTATCTAGCGGGAGGGGTAGCACAGATACGCAGTATTTT.

The V call is TRBV19, the J call TRBJ1-1; TRBD1 aligns across 9 bases. CDR3 length: 16 residues. Germline CDR1 and CDR2: LNHDA and SQIVND (reference sequence). V lost 5 bases to trimming and J lost 0 bases; unmatched junction nucleotides: 7. CDR3 sequence: CASSPTGGLMNTEAFF. The CDR3 DNA follows: TGTGCCAGTAGTCCCACAGGGGGCCTCATGAACACTGAAGCTTTCTTT.

This chain joins TRBV10-3 and TRBJ2-5; D may be TRBD1 (5 bases). V dropped 6 bases and J dropped 5 bases, with 16 bases sitting between them. Germline assignment: CDR1 ENHRY and CDR2 SYGVKD. This CDR3 comprises 14 residues. CDR3 in amino acids: CAIRPGEAGETQYF. In DNA, the CDR3 is TGTGCCATCAGGCCTGGTGAGGCAGGGGAGACCCAGTACTTC.

The V gene is TRBV25-1, the J gene TRBJ2-2; D unresolved. The CDR3 consists of 13 residues. With 0 bases removed from V and 6 bases from J, the gap between germline ends came to 5 bases. Germline V CDR1 and CDR2: MGHDK, SYGVNS. Here the CDR3 DNA reads TGTGCCAGCAGTGAATATCCCGCCGGGGAGCTGTTTTTT. It codes for CASSEYPAGELFF.

The rearrangement uses TRBV15 and TRBJ2-5, with 10 bases identical to TRBD1. The CDR3 is 16 residues long. Trimming removed 0 bases from V and 4 bases from J; junction bases left unmatched: 5. Germline V lookup: CDR1 LNHNV, CDR2 YYDKDF (reference sequence). CDR3 protein: CATSRDLRTGGETQYF. The CDR3 coding sequence is TGTGCCACCAGCAGAGATTTGAGGACAGGGGGAGAGACCCAGTACTTC.

This clone has more than one count but fewer than ten. The rearrangement joins TRBV5-4 to TRBJ1-2; 10 nucleotides align to TRBD1. Trimming at V came to 0 bases and at J to 7 bases, leaving 3 bases not matched to a gene. This CDR3 has 14 residues. CDR1 and CDR2 (germline): SGHNT, YYREEE (reference sequence). This CDR3 reads CASSLERDRGGYTF. In nucleotides, the CDR3 is TGTGCCAGCAGCTTGGAGAGGGACAGGGGTGGCTACACCTTC.

The genes are TRBV7-2 and TRBJ2-1; D is unclear. The V and J ends lost 1 base and 0 bases respectively, with 10 bases between them. Per the germline V gene, CDR1 is SGHTA and CDR2 is FQGNSA. The CDR3 is 16 amino acids. This chain's CDR3 is CASSLDSSGSYNEQFF. The CDR3 coding sequence is TGTGCCAGCAGCTTAGATTCTTCCGGCTCCTACAATGAGCAGTTCTTC.

This clone has a handful of counts. V usage is TRBV10-3 and J usage is TRBJ1-1, with D possibly TRBD1 on 6 matching bases. This CDR3 has 14 residues. V was pared by 8 bases and J by 1 base, with 14 bases between. Germline CDR1 and CDR2: ENHRY and SYGVKD. The CDR3 loop is CAIGGSAGNTEAFF. CDR3 in DNA: TGTGCCATCGGGGGCTCGGCAGGGAACACTGAAGCTTTCTTT.

The V and J genes are TRBV6-5 and TRBJ2-7; TRBD1 matches at 8 bases. Germline V gene sequence: CDR1 MNHEY, CDR2 SVGAGI. The CDR3 covers 14 residues. Trimming removed 5 bases from V and 0 bases from J; junction bases left unmatched: 3. Here the CDR3 reads CASSPGQGSYEQYF. As DNA, the CDR3 is TGTGCCAGCAGTCCCGGACAGGGCTCCTACGAGCAGTACTTC.

With regard to this clone: At one end, the junction sequence differs from germline, possibly due to a read error. Other DNA sequences in the sample encode the same CDR3. The rearrangement joins TRBV12-3 or TRBV12-4 to TRBJ1-6; D call uncertain. The length of the CDR3 is 12 residues. In DNA form, the CDR3 reads TGTGCCAGCAGCACCTATAACTCACCCCTCCACTTT. It codes for CASSTYNSPLHF.

The chain is built from TRBV27 and TRBJ1-5, with 12 bases identical to TRBD1. V was clipped by 2 bases and J by 1 base; unmatched bases: 15. The CDR3 has 21 residues. CDR1 and CDR2 from the germline V gene are MNHEY and SMNVEV (reference sequence). In DNA, the CDR3 is TGTGCCAGCAGTTTAGCATACTCCGGGACAGGGGGCTTAGTGAGCAATCAGCCCCAGCATTTT. This translates into CASSLAYSGTGGLVSNQPQHF.

The CDR3 bases are TGCGCCAGCAGCCTCTCCCCGACTCTAGTTTACAATGAGCAGTTCTTC. Protein product: CASSLSPTLVYNEQFF. The chain carries TRBV4-1 and TRBJ2-1, with D uncertain. Between the trimmed V and J ends, which lost 4 bases and 4 bases, there was a span of 17 bases. CDR3 length: 16 residues. Looked up from germline, CDR1 is MGHRA and CDR2 is YSYEKL.

This chain uses TRBV3-1 (or the pseudogene TRBV3-2) with TRBJ1-1; the D gene is possibly TRBD1 (6 bases). The germline V gene encodes CDR1 LGHDT and CDR2 YNNKEL (reference sequence). The CDR3 runs to 14 residues. Trimming removed 6 bases from V and 5 bases from J, with 16 bases in between. CDR3 in DNA: TGTGCCAGCAGTCTCCGACCCCAGGGGACTGAAGCTTTCTTT. Protein: CASSLRPQGTEAFF.

The CDR3 DNA sequence: TGTGCCAGCAGTGAAGCGCTTAGCGGGGGGGCCAATGAGCAGTTCTTC. Amino acid sequence: CASSEALSGGANEQFF. V usage is TRBV6-1 and J usage is TRBJ2-1; 11 positions agree with TRBD2. Germline V CDR1 and CDR2: MNHNS, SASEGT. The CDR3 covers 16 residues. Losses at the gene ends were 0 bases for V and 6 bases for J; bases not matched to a gene: 4.

The CDR3 nucleotides read TGTGCCAGTAGTAAGCCACCTGGGGACAGGGGGAGTCCGAACACCGGGGAGCTGTTTTTT. Protein: CASSKPPGDRGSPNTGELFF. V gene TRBV19 combines with J gene TRBJ2-2, with 11 bases matching TRBD1. CDR1 is LNHDA and CDR2 is SQIVND in the germline V gene (reference sequence). The J segment lost 0 bases and the V segment lost 4 bases, leaving 13 bases of the junction unmatched. CDR3 length: 20 amino acids.

The genes are TRBV28 and TRBJ2-1; 12 nucleotides line up with TRBD2. V was clipped by 2 bases and J by 5 bases; unmatched bases: 4. The CDR3 extends over 16 amino acids. Germline V gene sequence: CDR1 MDHEN, CDR2 SYDVKM. CDR3 bases: TGTGCCAGCAGTTTAGCTAGCGGGAGGGCTGACAATGAGCAGTTCTTC. Its translation is CASSLASGRADNEQFF.

The rearrangement uses TRBV5-1 and TRBJ2-5, with 8 bases identical to TRBD2. J gave up 5 bases and V 3 bases, and 18 bases lay outside the gene matches. The germline CDR1 and CDR2 sequences are SGHRS and YFSETQ. The length of the CDR3 is 18 residues. Written as DNA, the CDR3 is TGCGCCAGCAGCTGGGGCGTTTTCGCGGGAGGACCGGGGGAGACCCAGTACTTC. Translating it yields CASSWGVFAGGPGETQYF.